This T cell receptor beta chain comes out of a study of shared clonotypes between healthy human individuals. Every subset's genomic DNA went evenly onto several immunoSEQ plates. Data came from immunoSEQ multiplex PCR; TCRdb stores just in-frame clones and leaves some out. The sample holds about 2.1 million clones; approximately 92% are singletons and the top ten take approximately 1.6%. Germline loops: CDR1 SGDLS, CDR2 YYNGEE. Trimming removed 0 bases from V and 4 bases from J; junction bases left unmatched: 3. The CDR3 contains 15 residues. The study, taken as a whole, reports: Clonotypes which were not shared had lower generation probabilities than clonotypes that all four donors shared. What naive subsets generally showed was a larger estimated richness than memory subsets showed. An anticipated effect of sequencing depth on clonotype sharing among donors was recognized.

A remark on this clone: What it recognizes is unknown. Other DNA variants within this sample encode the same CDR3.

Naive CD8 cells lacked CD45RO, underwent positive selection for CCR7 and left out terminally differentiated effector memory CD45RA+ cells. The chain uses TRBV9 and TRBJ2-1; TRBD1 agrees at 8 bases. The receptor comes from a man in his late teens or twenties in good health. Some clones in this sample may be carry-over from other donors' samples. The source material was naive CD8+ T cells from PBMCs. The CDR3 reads CASSVGTGPYNEQFF. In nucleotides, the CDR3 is TGTGCCAGCAGCGTAGGGACAGGGCCTTACAATGAGCAGTTCTTC.